The subject of this entry is one T cell receptor beta chain. Its specificity is not known. Researchers ran the PCR with 60 Vbeta and 13 Jbeta primers. The table came from immunoSEQ multiplex PCR; TCRdb's copy has only in-frame clones and leaves some out. The sample shows 150,000 or so clones, roughly 80% of them seen only once. Germline loops: CDR1 MGHRA, CDR2 YSYEKL. This CDR3 is 14 amino acids long. V was pared by 2 bases and J by 8 bases, with 13 bases between. The data were obtained in a study of cytomegalovirus exposure and HLA in healthy donors. Study-wide points: Per a prior analysis, the majority of TCR beta V segments were productive roughly 90% or roughly 30% of the time. Being indistinguishable, some V segments were excluded, TRBV6-2 and TRBV6-3 among them.

This chain connects TRBV4-1 to TRBJ2-4; D not resolved. The clonotype comes from a man aged 45-65 years in good health and CMV-seropositive. The sequencing input was PBMCs. CDR3 nucleotide sequence: TGCGCCAGCAGCCAACTAGGTATCACGGACATTCAGTACTTC. Translating gives CASSQLGITDIQYF.